A single sample gave rise to the 25 T cell receptor beta chains below, sequenced in a study of T cell responses to AZD1222 COVID-19 vaccine. Sequenced by immunoSEQ multiplex PCR; TCRdb stores in-frame clones only, minus some. The data show just under 20,000 clones, more than 70% seen once. The sequences come from peripheral blood, collected 28 days after the second AZD1222 dose. These receptors all come from an adult who received the AZD1222 COVID-19 vaccine.

This clone is categorized as medium-sized. V and J are TRBV7-9 and TRBJ1-1; weak D call: TRBD1 (5 bases). The CDR3 sequence is 14 residues long. V was clipped by 6 bases and J by 4 bases, with 15 bases between them. In germline, CDR1 is SEHNR, CDR2 FQNEAQ (reference sequence). The CDR3 sequence: CASRLPWGPTEAFF. In nucleotides, the CDR3 is TGTGCCAGCAGGCTTCCATGGGGCCCCACTGAAGCTTTCTTT.

The rearrangement uses TRBV5-1 and TRBJ2-5; perhaps D is TRBD1 or TRBD2 (5 bases each). Deletions cut 0 bases from V and 5 bases from J, with 14 bases between. CDR1 SGHRS and CDR2 YFSETQ come from the germline V gene. The CDR3 sequence is 15 residues long. The CDR3: CASSLAGTPGETQYF. The CDR3 DNA sequence: TGCGCCAGCAGCTTGGCCGGGACCCCCGGGGAGACCCAGTACTTC.

The chain combines TRBV24-1 with TRBJ2-7; TRBD1 is a possible D gene (6 bases). V shed 2 bases and J shed 7 bases, with 20 bases lying between them. CDR1 is KGHDR, CDR2 SFDVKD, per germline. The CDR3 totals 16 residues. As DNA, the CDR3 is TGTGCCACCAGTGATTCGAGACAGGCCCGCCCCTGGGAGCAGTACTTC. It is translated as CATSDSRQARPWEQYF.

The V call is TRBV7-2, the J call TRBJ2-7; D might be TRBD2 (6 bases). V shed 9 bases and J shed 0 bases, with 18 bases lying between them. The germline gives CDR1 SGHTA, CDR2 FQGNSA. The CDR3 loop spans 15 amino acids. The CDR3 sequence is CASRASGVVSYEQYF. The CDR3 nucleotides read TGTGCCAGTCGAGCGTCGGGGGTGGTCTCCTACGAGCAGTACTTC.

This rearrangement joins TRBV18 to TRBJ1-2, with D perhaps TRBD1 (5 bases). CDR3 length equals 14 residues. Germline V gives CDR1 KGHSH, CDR2 LQKENI. Between the trimmed V and J ends, which lost 2 bases and 9 bases, there was a span of 16 bases. The CDR3 here is CASSPDLGLLSYTF. The CDR3 DNA reads as TGTGCCAGCTCACCAGACCTGGGGCTTTTAAGCTACACCTTC.

The count of this clone is one. The rearrangement links TRBV9 to TRBJ1-1, with 10 bases lining up with TRBD1. This CDR3 has 14 amino acids. Trimming cost V 0 bases and J 5 bases; bases outside gene matches: 1. From germline, CDR1 is SGDLS and CDR2 YYNGEE. The CDR3 region is CASSVGTGGTEAFF. The CDR3 nucleotides are TGTGCCAGCAGCGTAGGGACAGGGGGGACTGAAGCTTTCTTT.

The chain combines TRBV6-5 with TRBJ2-1, with D perhaps assigned TRBD1 or TRBD2 (5 bases each). This CDR3 spans 15 amino acids. Germline values: CDR1 MNHEY, CDR2 SVGAGI. V was clipped by 0 bases and J by 2 bases, with 8 bases between them. The CDR3 spells CASSYSGTTYNEQFF. The DNA for the CDR3 is TGTGCCAGCAGTTACTCAGGGACCACCTACAATGAGCAGTTCTTC.

This sequence joins TRBV9 and TRBJ2-5, with D possibly matching TRBD2 (5 bases). Germline V gives CDR1 SGDLS, CDR2 YYNGEE. This CDR3 contains 13 residues. V was pared by 4 bases and J by 0 bases, with 7 bases between. As DNA, the CDR3 is TGTGCCAGCAGCCTGCGGGACCAAGAGACCCAGTACTTC. Translated: CASSLRDQETQYF.

V and J are TRBV6-2 or TRBV6-3 and TRBJ2-7, with 8 positions matching TRBD1. Germline loops: CDR1 MNHEY, CDR2 SVGEGT. The CDR3 spans 14 residues. V shed 5 bases, J shed 3 bases, and the junction held 6 bases outside the gene matches. The CDR3 DNA reads TGTGCCAGCAGTCTGGGGACAGGTTACTACGAGCAGTACTTC. Its translation: CASSLGTGYYEQYF.

The chain has TRBV2 and TRBJ1-2; D not resolved. The ends were cut back, 3 bases at V and 8 bases at J, with 13 bases in the middle. The germline V gene encodes CDR1 SNHLY and CDR2 FYNNEI. This CDR3 region has 13 residues. The CDR3 region is CASSDGEYGGYTF. In DNA form, the CDR3 reads TGTGCCAGCAGTGATGGGGAGTACGGCGGCTACACCTTC.

This chain uses TRBV18 with TRBJ2-7; the D gene is possibly TRBD2 (5 bases). Trimming removed 0 bases at V and 3 bases at J, with 9 bases between. This CDR3 has 14 amino acids. Looked up from germline, CDR1 is KGHSH and CDR2 is LQKENI. CDR3 residues: CASSPPAVDYEQYF. In DNA, the CDR3 is TGTGCCAGCTCACCACCAGCGGTAGACTACGAGCAGTACTTC.

This chain joins TRBV15 and TRBJ1-1, with unresolved D. With 0 bases removed from V and 6 bases from J, the gap between germline ends came to 11 bases. The CDR3 sequence is 14 residues long. Germline V gene sequence: CDR1 LNHNV, CDR2 YYDKDF (reference sequence). This chain's CDR3 is CATSRDRTGAEAFF. CDR3 DNA sequence: TGTGCCACCAGCAGAGATAGAACGGGCGCTGAAGCTTTCTTT.

The chain recombines TRBV3-1 (or the pseudogene TRBV3-2) with TRBJ2-7; perhaps TRBD1 as D (6 bases). The CDR3 runs to 14 residues. V lost 7 bases and J lost 3, with 16 bases in between. From germline, CDR1 is LGHDT and CDR2 YNNKEL (reference sequence). The DNA of the CDR3 is TGTGCCAGCAAGTGGGGCAGGGGAGACTACGAGCAGTACTTC. This encodes CASKWGRGDYEQYF.

The V call is TRBV10-3, the J call TRBJ1-5, with D perhaps matching TRBD1 (5 bases). This CDR3 contains 15 residues. Germline CDR1 is ENHRY and CDR2 is SYGVKD. The ends were cut back, 0 bases at V and 4 bases at J, with 10 bases in the middle. The CDR3 is CAISESMDMNQPQHF. The CDR3 nucleotides are TGTGCCATCAGTGAGTCGATGGACATGAATCAGCCCCAGCATTTT.

The genes are TRBV11-2 and TRBJ2-3, with D possibly TRBD2 on 5 matching bases. From germline, CDR1 is SGHAT and CDR2 FQNNGV. CDR3 length equals 13 residues. V lost 6 bases to trimming and J lost 5 bases, with 12 bases between them. The CDR3 reads CASSRNSEDTQYF. CDR3 bases: TGTGCCAGCAGTCGAAATAGCGAAGATACGCAGTATTTT.

This chain connects TRBV5-1 to TRBJ2-7; 16 bases are a match to TRBD2. Germline loops: CDR1 SGHRS, CDR2 YFSETQ. The length of the CDR3 is 18 residues. The trim removed 2 bases at V and 4 bases at J, leaving 9 bases unmatched. The CDR3 sequence is CASSFAGTSGREVYEQYF. The CDR3 nucleotides read TGCGCCAGCAGCTTTGCCGGGACTAGCGGGAGGGAGGTGTACGAGCAGTACTTC.

The chain joins TRBV11-2 to TRBJ1-4; 7 nucleotides line up with TRBD1. Per the germline V gene, CDR1 is SGHAT and CDR2 is FQNNGV. V dropped 6 bases and J dropped 4; count of bases not matched to a gene: 17. This CDR3 is 18 amino acids long. The CDR3 coding sequence is TGTGCCAGCAGACGAGCTTTTAGTCTGGGGACAGATAATGAAAAACTGTTTTTT. It is translated as CASRRAFSLGTDNEKLFF.

This sequence joins TRBV12-3 or TRBV12-4 and TRBJ2-2; 13 nucleotides match TRBD2. V shed 8 bases and J 6 bases; nucleotides not matched to a gene: 0. The length of the CDR3 is 13 residues. CDR3 region: CASGLAGAGELFF. The CDR3 DNA reads TGTGCCAGCGGACTAGCGGGAGCCGGGGAGCTGTTTTTT.

The chain joins TRBV5-1 to TRBJ2-1; 7 bases are shared with TRBD2. The germline CDR1 and CDR2 sequences are SGHRS and YFSETQ. The CDR3 sequence is 13 residues long. V lost 7 bases and J lost 2; bases outside the gene matches: 3. CDR3 in DNA: TGCGCCAGCGGCGGGAGAACCTACAATGAGCAGTTCTTC. This sequence encodes CASGGRTYNEQFF. The full variable domain, its missing parts supplied by reference TRBV5-1 and TRBJ2-1, is KAGVTQTPRYLIKTRGQQVTLSCSPISGHRSVSWYQQTPGQGLQFLFEYFSETQRNKGNFPGRFSGRQFSNSRSEMNVSTLELGDSALYLCASGGRTYNEQFFGPGTRLTVL.

J is TRBJ2-5 and V is TRBV6-2 or TRBV6-3; TRBD1 or TRBD2 may be the D gene (5 bases each). With 2 bases removed from V and 5 bases from J, the gap between germline ends came to 9 bases. The V gene's germline CDR1 is MNHEY and CDR2 SVGEGT. This CDR3 spans 13 amino acids. The CDR3 is CASSYVGEETQYF. CDR3 nucleotides: TGTGCCAGCAGTTACGTAGGGGAGGAGACCCAGTACTTC.

The genes are TRBV7-2 and TRBJ2-1; no clear D gene. V gave up 5 bases and J gave up 4 bases, with 9 bases separating them. The germline gives CDR1 SGHTA, CDR2 FQGNSA. CDR3 size: 13 residues. CDR3 sequence (DNA): TGTGCCAGCAGCCCGACTGGTTACAATGAGCAGTTCTTC. Protein product: CASSPTGYNEQFF.

Notes on this clone: A read error may produce the germline difference seen at one junction end. The chain links TRBV15 to TRBJ2-7, with a weak D call TRBD1 (6 bases). Germline V CDR1 and CDR2: LNHNV, YYDKDF (reference sequence). The CDR3 consists of 17 residues. The CDR3 spells CATSNRFSQGYSYDQYF. The CDR3 DNA reads as TGTGCCACCAGTAACCGTTTTTCCCAGGGGTACTCGTACGATCAGTACTTC.

This sequence joins TRBV18 and TRBJ1-1; 10 positions match TRBD1. V was clipped by 2 bases and J by 5 bases; unmatched bases: 8. This CDR3 contains 16 residues. Germline V gene sequence: CDR1 KGHSH, CDR2 LQKENI. In nucleotides, the CDR3 is TGTGCCAGCTCACCATACCGGGACAGGGGAACGACTGAAGCTTTCTTT. Protein product: CASSPYRDRGTTEAFF.

V is TRBV19 and J is TRBJ1-2; 7 bases match TRBD1. Germline V gene sequence: CDR1 LNHDA, CDR2 SQIVND (reference sequence). V dropped 4 bases and J dropped 4; count of bases not matched to a gene: 3. The CDR3 spans 13 residues. The CDR3 loop is CASSRQGTYGYTF. CDR3 nucleotide sequence: TGTGCCAGTAGTAGACAGGGCACCTATGGCTACACCTTC.

This clone was picked up one time. The chain joins TRBV13 to TRBJ2-7, with 16 bases identical to TRBD2. V shed 5 bases, J shed 1 base, and the junction held 11 bases outside the gene matches. The CDR3 loop spans 19 amino acids. In germline, CDR1 is PRHDT, CDR2 FYEKMQ (reference sequence). CDR3 amino acids: CASSNTDRGLAGGSYEQYF. CDR3 DNA sequence: TGTGCCAGCAGCAACACTGACCGGGGACTAGCGGGAGGGTCCTACGAGCAGTACTTC.